These T cell receptor beta chains were read from a single sample in a study of post-analysis software for immune sequencing data. In TCRdb, the PCR reads were re-called with MiXCR into one record per CDR3 protein. The data hold about 820,000 distinct CDR3 sequences, with approximately 53% observed a single time. The specimen was blood. The receptors were gathered from a girl aged 5-17 years with multiple sclerosis. Each CDR3 is given with its conserved first and last residue. The D gene is left open where the match is weak. Rows may omit the clone size; those that give it use once, few, many or a size class.

V gene	D gene	clone size	J gene	CDR3 protein	CDR3 DNA
TRBV11-2	-	-	TRBJ2-7	CASSSDFSYEQYF	TGTGCCAGCAGCTCGGACTTCTCCTACGAGCAGTACTTC
TRBV20-1	-	-	TRBJ1-5	CSARSSWVQPQHF	TGCAGTGCTCGGTCTTCGTGGGTTCAGCCCCAGCATTTT
TRBV6-6	-	-	TRBJ2-1	CASRQLVGEQFF	TGTGCCAGCAGACAGTTAGTGGGTGAGCAGTTCTTC
TRBV5-1	-	-	TRBJ2-3	CANSLRGALSTDTQYF	TGCGCCAACAGCTTAAGAGGGGCCTTGAGTACAGATACGCAGTATTTT
TRBV10-3	-	-	TRBJ2-3	CAIQNEGWESTQYF	TGTGCCATCCAAAACGAGGGATGGGAAAGTACGCAGTATTTT
TRBV29-1	TRBD1	many	TRBJ2-7	CSITKGQGVYEQYF	TGCAGCATCACCAAGGGACAGGGGGTCTACGAGCAGTACTTC
TRBV30	-	-	TRBJ2-7	CAWEHGLYSYEQYF	TGTGCCTGGGAACATGGACTTTACTCCTACGAGCAGTACTTC
TRBV5-1	-	-	TRBJ2-7	CASSLEGQQYF	TGCGCCAGCAGCTTGGAGGGACAGCAGTACTTC
TRBV12-3/TRBV12-4	-	few	TRBJ2-1	CASSSGLWEQFF	TGTGCCAGCAGTTCCGGACTCTGGGAGCAGTTCTTC
TRBV20-1	TRBD1	-	TRBJ1-4	CSAQTGGSTNEKLFF	TGCAGTGCTCAGACAGGGGGCTCGACTAATGAAAAACTGTTTTTT
TRBV27	-	few	TRBJ2-7	CASSLGSGLLTYEQYF	TGTGCCAGCAGCCTCGGTAGCGGTCTCCTAACCTACGAGCAGTACTTC
TRBV6-1	-	-	TRBJ2-1	CASIGHLPGGYSEQFF	TGCGCCAGCATTGGACATCTTCCCGGGGGCTACAGTGAGCAGTTCTTC
TRBV7-3	-	-	TRBJ2-6	CASSPRTVPLSGANVLTF	TGTGCCAGCAGCCCTCGGACAGTCCCATTATCTGGGGCCAACGTCCTGACTTTC
TRBV6-6	-	-	TRBJ2-3	CASRRGEGDTQYF	TGTGCCAGCAGGAGGGGGGAAGGAGATACGCAGTATTTT
TRBV5-1	TRBD2	-	TRBJ2-1	CASSLAPTSGGANEQFF	TGCGCCAGCAGCTTGGCCCCGACTAGCGGGGGGGCCAATGAGCAGTTCTTC
TRBV29-1	TRBD2	-	TRBJ2-1	CSIIPGLGYNEQFF	TGCAGCATTATTCCGGGACTAGGCTACAATGAGCAGTTCTTC
TRBV7-3	-	few	TRBJ2-7	CASSLNPGWEQYF	TGTGCCAGCAGCTTAAACCCGGGTTGGGAGCAGTACTTC
TRBV29-1	-	-	TRBJ2-5	CSVEGPPDRETQYF	TGCAGCGTTGAAGGACCTCCTGATAGGGAGACCCAGTACTTC
TRBV20-1	-	-	TRBJ2-1	CSARYYNEQFF	TGCAGTGCTAGGTATTACAATGAGCAGTTCTTC
TRBV5-6	-	-	TRBJ1-5	CASSYFTVQGDQPQHF	TGTGCCAGCAGCTACTTTACAGTACAGGGCGATCAGCCCCAGCATTTT
TRBV9	-	-	TRBJ2-1	CASSVVSSSYNEQFF	TGTGCCAGCAGCGTAGTGTCTAGCTCCTACAATGAGCAGTTCTTC
TRBV29-1	TRBD2	-	TRBJ2-1	CSFFHGTSGSNEQFF	TGCAGCTTCTTCCACGGGACTAGCGGGAGCAATGAGCAGTTCTTC
TRBV15	TRBD1	-	TRBJ2-7	CATSRIGVGQDYEQYF	TGTGCCACCAGCAGAATTGGAGTGGGACAGGACTACGAGCAGTACTTC
TRBV6-4	TRBD2	-	TRBJ2-1	CANSDSTSGSDEQFF	TGTGCCAACAGTGACTCGACTAGCGGGAGCGATGAGCAGTTCTTC
TRBV20-1	TRBD2	few	TRBJ2-7	CSARDPDLAGERPYEQYF	TGCAGTGCTAGAGATCCCGACTTAGCGGGTGAAAGACCGTACGAGCAGTACTTC
TRBV29-1	-	few	TRBJ2-5	CSVEAQLETQYF	TGCAGCGTTGAAGCCCAGTTAGAGACCCAGTACTTC
TRBV12-3/TRBV12-4	-	-	TRBJ1-2	CASSRDQPNYGYTF	TGTGCCAGCAGTAGGGACCAGCCTAACTATGGCTACACCTTC
TRBV29-1	-	-	TRBJ2-2	CSVLPAMGELFF	TGCAGCGTGCTCCCGGCTATGGGGGAGCTGTTTTTT
TRBV10-3	TRBD2	-	TRBJ2-1	CAISATSGDEQFF	TGTGCCATCAGTGCTACTAGCGGGGACGAGCAGTTCTTC
TRBV10-3	-	-	TRBJ2-7	CAISEGPYGGETYEQYF	TGTGCCATCAGTGAGGGACCCTACGGGGGTGAAACCTACGAGCAGTACTTC
TRBV20-1	-	-	TRBJ2-1	CSASRPQTSQFF	TGCAGTGCTAGTCGACCACAGACTAGTCAGTTCTTC
TRBV25-1	TRBD2	-	TRBJ2-7	CASSTPGLGSREQYF	TGTGCCAGCAGTACGCCGGGACTAGGATCACGCGAGCAGTACTTC
TRBV7-3	-	-	TRBJ2-1	CASSLTPANEQFF	TGTGCCAGCAGCTTAACGCCTGCCAATGAGCAGTTCTTC
TRBV7-6	TRBD1	few	TRBJ2-1	CASSLGRDRGYNEQFF	TGTGCCAGCAGCTTAGGCCGGGACAGAGGATACAATGAGCAGTTCTTC
TRBV7-9	-	-	TRBJ2-7	CASSIGQFYEQYF	TGTGCCAGCAGCATCGGACAGTTCTACGAGCAGTACTTC
TRBV24-1	TRBD1	-	TRBJ1-1	CATSDPTTPADRGMGTEAFF	TGTGCCACCAGTGACCCCACTACCCCTGCAGACAGGGGGATGGGCACTGAAGCTTTCTTT
TRBV5-1	TRBD2	once	TRBJ2-5	CASSSPIGVVGGGRWETQYF	TGCGCCAGCAGCTCCCCAATAGGAGTCGTTGGGGGGGGACGCTGGGAGACCCAGTACTTC
TRBV29-1	-	-	TRBJ2-1	CSVVGDTIYNEQFF	TGCAGCGTCGTAGGGGACACGATATACAATGAGCAGTTCTTC
TRBV4-1	TRBD2	-	TRBJ2-5	CASSKRLLAGELGETQYF	TGCGCCAGCAGCAAGCGCTTACTAGCGGGAGAATTAGGAGAGACCCAGTACTTC
TRBV4-1	-	few	TRBJ2-1	CASSQVSQRSGVFF	TGCGCCAGCAGCCAAGTTTCTCAGCGGTCGGGGGTGTTCTTC
TRBV29-1	TRBD2	-	TRBJ2-1	CSVEEMGLAGTGEQFF	TGCAGCGTTGAAGAGATGGGTCTAGCGGGAACCGGTGAGCAGTTCTTC
TRBV4-1	-	-	TRBJ2-7	CASSPSWGTDSSWEQYF	TGCGCCAGCAGCCCATCCTGGGGAACCGACAGTTCGTGGGAGCAGTACTTC
TRBV20-1	-	few	TRBJ1-2	CSAAPMTLYGYTF	TGCAGTGCTGCTCCAATGACCCTCTATGGCTACACCTTC
TRBV7-2	-	-	TRBJ1-1	CASSLDGGRAEAFF	TGTGCCAGCAGCCTTGACGGGGGACGGGCTGAAGCTTTCTTT
TRBV3-1	-	-	TRBJ2-3	CASRAAGFGADTQYF	TGTGCCAGCAGGGCGGCGGGATTTGGGGCAGATACGCAGTATTTT
TRBV29-1	-	-	TRBJ1-2	CSSGPGHTF	TGCAGCTCTGGGCCAGGCCACACCTTC
TRBV24-1	-	few	TRBJ2-7	CATNYEQYF	TGTGCCACCAACTACGAGCAGTACTTC
TRBV5-1	TRBD1	-	TRBJ2-7	CASSLTGGTPSLIYEQYF	TGCGCCAGCAGCTTGACAGGGGGCACCCCTTCCCTTATCTACGAGCAGTACTTC
TRBV15	-	-	TRBJ2-1	CATSPVRAGDEQFF	TGTGCCACCAGCCCCGTACGGGCAGGCGATGAGCAGTTCTTC
TRBV5-1	TRBD1	-	TRBJ2-7	CASSPVGTGAFHEQYF	TGCGCCAGCAGCCCGGTCGGGACAGGGGCTTTCCACGAGCAGTACTTC
TRBV5-5	-	few	TRBJ1-2	CASSLGRGLFYGYTF	TGTGCCAGCAGCCTCGGACGGGGACTCTTTTATGGCTACACCTTC
TRBV12-3/TRBV12-4	-	few	TRBJ1-4	CASSPYNEKLFF	TGTGCCAGCAGCCCTTATAATGAAAAACTGTTTTTT
TRBV6-5	TRBD1	-	TRBJ2-7	CASRLTGTGGGEQYF	TGTGCCAGCAGACTTACCGGGACAGGGGGAGGCGAGCAGTACTTC
TRBV10-3	-	-	TRBJ1-2	CAISPQTGGGYTF	TGTGCCATCAGTCCCCAGACAGGCGGGGGCTACACCTTC
TRBV7-9	-	-	TRBJ2-2	CASSLVWGNTGELFF	TGTGCCAGCAGCTTAGTTTGGGGAAACACCGGGGAGCTGTTTTTT
TRBV11-1	TRBD1	few	TRBJ1-1	CASSRDRDTEAFF	TGTGCCAGCAGCCGGGACAGGGACACTGAAGCTTTCTTT
TRBV12-3/TRBV12-4	TRBD2	-	TRBJ2-3	CASKKGLALSDTQYF	TGTGCCAGCAAAAAGGGACTAGCTCTCTCAGATACGCAGTATTTT